The T cell receptor (beta chain) under discussion was sequenced for a study of cytomegalovirus exposure and HLA in healthy donors. Study details: In terms of ancestry, the Caucasian-associated cluster contained more than 65% of the roughly 400 genotyped donors.

Both 60 Vbeta primers and 13 Jbeta primers went into the PCR. Using immunoSEQ multiplex PCR, the repertoire was profiled, and TCRdb retains in-frame clones only, with some absent. The repertoire holds around 210,000 clones, with roughly 85% as singletons. Of note for this clone: Its antigen remains unknown.

V lost 7 bases, J lost 4 bases, and 18 bases lay in between. The germline V gene encodes CDR1 MNHEY and CDR2 SVGAGI. This CDR3 has 15 residues. Study-wide points: Follow-up analysis found HLA locus-dependent TCR association rates, highest for DRB1 and lowest for HLA-C.

The chain combines TRBV6-5 with TRBJ2-3; possibly TRBD1 for D (6 bases). Sequenced material: PBMCs. The receptor comes from a girl aged 2 to 10 in good health and CMV-seronegative. The CDR3: CASTSPGVGADTQYF. The CDR3 DNA sequence: TGTGCCAGCACCTCCCCAGGGGTCGGAGCAGATACGCAGTATTTT.